The next 14 T cell receptor beta chains were all read from a single sample in a study of T-cell memory formation after mild COVID-19 (dated by TCRdb to the early 2020s). Receptors were amplified or captured by 5' RACE. Instrument used: Illumina NovaSeq 6000. TCRdb's own reprocessing of the public reads used fastp at Q25 and MiXCR and kept productive beta chains. Records with the same CDR3 protein are collapsed into one entry carrying the most frequent genes and DNA. Within this sample are some 320,000 distinct CDR3 sequences, with roughly 15% of them counted one time only. More than 20% of the sample is taken by the ten largest. Sequencing was done on a sample of PBMCs or a T cell subset sorted from them (not recorded which). Receptor source: a man between 18 and 35 years old who had mild COVID-19 (a few samples of this study predate the infection). The sample titles of this study are shuffled in the database, so cell type and time point are left out; the donor was told from shared clones.

The chain uses TRBV29-1 and TRBJ2-3, with D possibly being TRBD2 (6 bases). The ends were cut back, 0 bases at V and 1 base at J, with 8 bases in the middle. The CDR3 consists of 14 residues. Germline V gene data show CDR1 as SQVTM and CDR2 as ANQGSEA. CDR3 nucleotides: TGCAGCGTTGAAGATCCGGGGGGCACAGATACGCAGTATTTT. Translated, it gives CSVEDPGGTDTQYF.

The chain carries TRBV7-2 and TRBJ2-7; D gene ambiguous. The germline V and J ends were trimmed by 2 bases and 3 bases, with 8 bases remaining between them. The CDR3 is 13 amino acids. Germline CDR1 SGHTA, CDR2 FQGNSA. CDR3 DNA sequence: TGTGCCAGCAGCTTAACTGACCTCTACGAGCAGTACTTC. Protein: CASSLTDLYEQYF.

The rearrangement uses TRBV20-1 and TRBJ2-1, with TRBD2 matching over 11 bases. In germline, CDR1 is DFQATT, CDR2 SNEGSKA (reference sequence). This CDR3 is 15 amino acids long. Germline trimming cut 3 bases from V and 6 bases from J; bases unmatched to any gene: 7. CDR3 loop: CSASRSGGAGNEQFF. CDR3 in DNA: TGCAGTGCTAGCCGTAGCGGGGGGGCCGGCAATGAGCAGTTCTTC.

The chain links TRBV12-3 or TRBV12-4 to TRBJ2-1; TRBD2 matches at 12 bases. V trimming: 4 bases; J trimming: 6 bases; junction bases outside the gene matches: 4. The CDR3 totals 15 residues. The DNA for the CDR3 is TGTGCCAGCAGTTCACTAGCGGGGGGCCGCAATGAGCAGTTCTTC. Translating it yields CASSSLAGGRNEQFF.

This clonotype has only a few counts. The J gene is TRBJ2-2, the V gene TRBV12-3 or TRBV12-4; 12 bases agree with TRBD1. This CDR3 contains 16 residues. V was pared by 5 bases and J by 7 bases, with 8 bases of the junction left unmatched. The CDR3 protein is CASSPGQGAFGGELFF. CDR3 nucleotide sequence: TGTGCCAGCAGTCCGGGACAGGGGGCCTTCGGCGGGGAGCTGTTTTTT.

Only a few counts were recorded for this clonotype. This chain uses TRBV7-2 with TRBJ2-6; D remains unclear. This CDR3 has 13 residues. V lost 9 bases to trimming and J lost 0 bases, with 6 bases between them. CDR1 is SGHTA and CDR2 is FQGNSA in the germline V gene. The CDR3 spells CASFFSGANVLTF. The CDR3 DNA sequence: TGTGCCAGTTTCTTCTCTGGGGCCAACGTCCTGACTTTC.

The chain links TRBV7-9 to TRBJ1-4; D unresolved. The CDR3 spans 14 residues. Germline V gene data show CDR1 as SEHNR and CDR2 as FQNEAQ (reference sequence). V lost 5 bases and J lost 11, with 18 bases in between. CDR3 sequence (DNA): TGTGCCAGCAGCCCAAGATCAACAGTCTGGAAACTGTTTTTT. It is translated as CASSPRSTVWKLFF.

This clonotype came up a few times. The CDR3 region is CASSLVGLLNTGELFF. The CDR3 DNA sequence: TGCGCCAGCAGCTTGGTCGGGCTTCTGAACACCGGGGAGCTGTTTTTT. V gene TRBV5-1 combines with J gene TRBJ2-2; no clear D gene. Trimming took 0 bases from V and 1 from J, leaving 10 bases between them. CDR3 length: 16 residues. The germline V gene encodes CDR1 SGHRS and CDR2 YFSETQ.

This clonotype was picked up a small number of times. This chain links TRBV12-3 or TRBV12-4 with TRBJ2-3; TRBD2 agrees at 8 bases. The trim removed 5 bases at V and 1 base at J, leaving 2 bases unmatched. This CDR3 contains 14 residues. CDR3 amino acids: CASSMGLGTDTQYF. The CDR3, as DNA: TGTGCCAGCAGTATGGGACTAGGCACAGATACGCAGTATTTT.

V and J are TRBV5-1 and TRBJ1-2; the D gene is possibly TRBD1 (6 bases). V lost 4 bases, J lost 0 bases, and 19 bases lay in between. This CDR3 contains 17 residues. Per germline, CDR1 SGHRS and CDR2 YFSETQ. CDR3 coding DNA: TGCGCCAGCAGCCCCGAGTCGGGGGGCCGTACTAACTATGGCTACACCTTC. Translated: CASSPESGGRTNYGYTF.

The chain carries TRBV9 and TRBJ2-5; 9 nucleotides align to TRBD1. From germline, CDR1 is SGDLS and CDR2 YYNGEE. Germline trimming cut 4 bases from V and 3 bases from J; bases unmatched to any gene: 13. The CDR3 is 17 amino acids. DNA for the CDR3: TGTGCCAGCAGCTCCGTCGGACAGGGGAGAGGAGAAGAGACCCAGTACTTC. Translated: CASSSVGQGRGEETQYF.

This clonotype has more than one count but fewer than ten. The chain carries TRBV27 and TRBJ1-6; D ambiguous. The CDR3 totals 14 residues. The germline V gene encodes CDR1 MNHEY and CDR2 SMNVEV (reference sequence). Between the trimmed V and J ends, which lost 3 bases and 7 bases, there was a span of 10 bases. CDR3 DNA: TGTGCCAGCAGTTTGGGCAGGATGAATTCACCCCTCCACTTT. Amino acids: CASSLGRMNSPLHF.

The V call is TRBV19, the J call TRBJ2-3; TRBD1 matches 9 bases. The CDR3 has 14 residues. V gave up 3 bases and J gave up 3 bases; unmatched junction bases: 1. CDR1 and CDR2 (germline): LNHDA, SQIVND (reference sequence). Written as DNA, the CDR3 is TGTGCCAGTAGTATCGACAGGGGGACAGATACGCAGTATTTT. Its translation is CASSIDRGTDTQYF.

This clonotype was recorded at least ten times. V usage is TRBV6-2 or TRBV6-3 and J usage is TRBJ2-1; the match to TRBD2 covers 8 bases. The ends lost 1 base at V and 3 bases at J; junction bases unmatched: 11. Germline-derived CDR1 and CDR2 are MNHEY and SVGEGT. CDR3 size: 18 residues. CDR3 DNA sequence: TGTGCCAGCAGTTACTGGGGGACTAGTGGGTTTGTCTACAATGAGCAGTTCTTC. Translated, it gives CASSYWGTSGFVYNEQFF.